This TCR beta chain originates from a study of early T cells in non-severe SARS-CoV-2 infection. In its sample, this clonotype was seen many times. Researchers attached unique molecular identifiers to individual cDNA molecules. One entry per CDR3 protein results from TCRdb running MiXCR on the 5' RACE reads. The repertoire has more than 90,000 distinct CDR3 sequences, approximately 13% of them found once; the top ten carry over 2%. Trimming took 1 base from V and 7 from J, leaving 13 bases between them. Germline V gene sequence: CDR1 SGHAT, CDR2 FQNNGV. The length of the CDR3 is 15 residues. This clonotype originated in an adult who was a healthcare worker with PCR-confirmed SARS-CoV-2 infection or an uninfected control (not recorded which). The sequenced sample was whole blood. This chain links TRBV11-2 with TRBJ2-2; no firm D call. In DNA form, the CDR3 reads TGTGCCAGCAGCTTAGTCAGTGCCCGGCGCGGGGAGCTGTTTTTT. Translated: CASSLVSARRGELFF.